This T cell receptor beta chain was profiled in a study of T cells in localized non-small cell lung cancer. Comment on this clone: Its antigen remains unidentified.

The repertoire was sequenced with immunoSEQ multiplex PCR; TCRdb's copy has only in-frame clones and lacks some. The sample includes about 46,000 clones, around 81% of them seen just once. With 3 bases clipped from V and 2 bases from J, the junction kept 13 bases outside the gene matches. The germline V gene encodes CDR1 LNHDA and CDR2 SQIVND (reference sequence). The CDR3 length is 19 residues. Study-level points and caveats: Clonality peaked in uninvolved adjacent lung rather than tumor. For the top 100 tumor clones, a median roughly 53 also appeared in adjacent lung.

The J gene is TRBJ2-1, the V gene TRBV19; 10 positions agree with TRBD2. This specimen was peripheral blood mononuclear cells, taken before any cancer treatment. The receptor's source is a man aged 35 to 69 with stage III lung adenocarcinoma. The CDR3 loop reads CASSIGYSGGAQTYNEQFF. The CDR3 bases are TGTGCCAGTAGTATCGGGTACAGCGGGGGGGCCCAGACCTACAATGAGCAGTTCTTC.